A single T cell receptor beta chain is shown here with its context. Its antigen is unknown. No qualities accompany the bases; no much larger clone lies one base away. The data originate from a study of blood T cells in healthy people across ages (dated by TCRdb to about 2015). A note on the overall study: In model experiments, template switching captured roughly one uniquely barcoded TCR beta cDNA molecule for every two T cells. To avoid experimental bias, donors of different ages were distributed randomly across sequencing lanes. The donors were split into four age groups: young (average around 16 years), middle-aged (roughly 40), aged (62) and long-lived (more than 80). The study measured age-related changes in TCR beta repertoire diversity using deep sequencing normalized with unique cDNA molecular identifiers. Two additional independent replicas of 1 million unique cDNA reads from the same blood draw were analyzed for two donors (one aged 18 to 30 and one aged 80 or older). What the research found in general, with its limitations: A strong correlation was found between observed TCR beta diversity and the percentage of naive T cells measured by flow cytometry. Observed TCR beta diversity per million T cells fell roughly linearly with age, and a significant reduction was already apparent by age approximately 41. Compared with the aged group, more naive CD4+ T cells, fewer expanded clones and increased TCR diversity were shown by the long-lived group, suggesting age selection. Because the CMV infection status of the donors was unknown, age-related changes in expanded clonotypes may potentially have been confounded. Estimates of total diversity based on one million sequenced T cells were considered lower bounds and underestimates. Conclusive comparison of naive and antigen-experienced compartments was prevented by the profiling of bulk unsorted PBMCs.

Systemically healthy Caucasian individuals from Russia, approximately 39 in total and aged about 6 to 95 years, were included as donors. Each donor gave 9.5 to 10 milliliters of peripheral blood, drawn into EDTA-treated Vacutainer tubes. Ficoll-Paque density-gradient centrifugation was used to isolate PBMCs, with at least 6 million per sample. Total RNA was extracted from PBMCs with Trizol reagent, with at least 6 micrograms obtained per sample. Naive CD45RAhigh/CD27high T cell percentages were measured by flow cytometry on a PBMC aliquot from every donor. V is reduced by 5 bases and J by 0 bases, leaving a spacing of 11 bases between them. Based on the germline V gene (reference sequence), the CDR1 and CDR2 sequences are MNHEY and SMNVEV. Spanning cysteine to phenylalanine, the CDR3 consists of 15 amino acids. Here the CDR3 DNA is all that survives: 45 bases in frame from base 1. Receptor libraries were prepared by 5' RACE. The sample was run on an Illumina HiSeq 2500. A second roughly 7 to 11 cycle PCR used a sample-barcoded 5' primer and a J-beta primer mix. A unique molecular identifier was introduced onto each TCR beta cDNA molecule by a template-switch 5' adaptor carrying 12 random nucleotides. Each sample yielded at least 3 million CDR3-containing paired-end reads. All of the RNA was converted into first-strand cDNA using the Mint cDNA synthesis kit, with a TRBC-specific oligonucleotide serving as the primer. All cDNA was treated with uracil-DNA glycosylase and then went through a first 18-cycle PCR with the universal primers M1SS and BC2_uni_R. Concerning the study's data processing: For normalization, 1 million high-quality reads, each with a distinct molecular identifier, were randomly selected from each sample. Instead of being binned into consensus sequences, reads with shared molecular identifiers were discarded. MiTCR, with a Q25 quality threshold and the strictest error-elimination algorithm, was used for CDR3 identification, clonotype clustering and error correction. Lower-bound total TCR beta diversity was estimated with a nonparametric unseen species model using Euler transformation. TCRdb handled the public reads itself, with Q25 trimming in fastp and clone calling in MiXCR, and kept productive beta chains. Entries that share a CDR3 protein sequence are merged under the most common genes and DNA. TCRdb's processing, not the authors' own work, is the source of the V and J calls. The sample records about 1.6 million distinct CDR3 sequences, roughly 30% of which are singletons. The ten largest clones add up to about 11% of the sample.

This chain joins TRBV27 to TRBJ1-5; the D region possibly corresponds to TRBD1 (6 bases align). Source material: blood. The sequence came from a woman aged 30 to 39 in good health. The base sequence is TGTGCCAGCAGTGGGCAGGGACATAGCAATCAGCCCCAGCATTTT. Protein translation: CASSGQGHSNQPQHF.